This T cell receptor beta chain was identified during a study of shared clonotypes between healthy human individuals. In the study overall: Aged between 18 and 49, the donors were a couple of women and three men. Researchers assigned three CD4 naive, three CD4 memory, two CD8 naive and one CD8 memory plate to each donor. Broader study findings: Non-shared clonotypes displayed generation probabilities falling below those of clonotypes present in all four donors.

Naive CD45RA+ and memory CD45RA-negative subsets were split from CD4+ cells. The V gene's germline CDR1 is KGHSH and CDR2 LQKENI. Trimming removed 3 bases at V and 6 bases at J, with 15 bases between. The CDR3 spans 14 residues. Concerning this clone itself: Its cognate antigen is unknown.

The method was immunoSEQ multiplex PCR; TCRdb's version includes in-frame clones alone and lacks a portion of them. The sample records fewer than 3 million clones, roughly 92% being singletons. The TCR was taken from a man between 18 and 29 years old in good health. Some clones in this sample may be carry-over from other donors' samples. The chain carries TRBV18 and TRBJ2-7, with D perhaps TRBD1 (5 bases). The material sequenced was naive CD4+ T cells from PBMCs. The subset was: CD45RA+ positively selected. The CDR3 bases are TGTGCCAGCTCACCCTCTACCGGACAACGCGAGCAGTACTTC. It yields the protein CASSPSTGQREQYF.